The next 22 T cell receptor beta chains were all read from a single sample in a study of blood T cell repertoires in COVID-19. Method: immunoSEQ multiplex PCR; TCRdb's copy keeps in-frame clones and lacks some. This sample carries some 410,000 clones, roughly 90% of them seen once, and the ten largest clones take around 0.95%. The sequenced sample was PBMCs or T cells enriched from blood (not recorded which). Receptor source: a woman aged 25 to 39 with acute COVID-19.

The chain recombines TRBV24-1 with TRBJ2-1; 8 bases are a match to TRBD2. The germline gives CDR1 KGHDR, CDR2 SFDVKD. The V segment lost 3 bases and the J segment 8 bases; nucleotides outside the gene matches: 5. CDR3 length equals 14 residues. DNA for the CDR3: TGTGCCACCAGTGATCGGGGGGGCCGGGATGAGCAGTTCTTC. Its protein is CATSDRGGRDEQFF.

The chain joins TRBV15 to TRBJ1-2; 7 nucleotides match TRBD1. Trimming removed 0 bases from V and 3 bases from J; junction bases left unmatched: 7. The germline CDR1 and CDR2 sequences are LNHNV and YYDKDF (reference sequence). This CDR3 has 16 amino acids. The CDR3, as DNA: TGTGCCACCAGCAGAGATCAGCCTGGGACAGACTATGGCTACACCTTC. It yields the protein CATSRDQPGTDYGYTF.

The chain has TRBV29-1 and TRBJ2-7; 7 positions agree with TRBD1. The germline CDR1 and CDR2 sequences are SQVTM and ANQGSEA. Trimming cost V 5 bases and J 0 bases; bases outside gene matches: 4. This CDR3 is built from 13 residues. CDR3 nucleotides: TGCAGCGTTCGGACAGGAAGCTCCTACGAGCAGTACTTC. Its translation: CSVRTGSSYEQYF.

The chain employs TRBV25-1 and TRBJ2-1, with 7 positions matching TRBD1. Unmatched junction bases numbered 2, after V lost 1 base and J lost 2 bases. The length of the CDR3 is 15 residues. Germline-derived CDR1 and CDR2 are MGHDK and SYGVNS. CDR3 loop: CASSEWQGAYNEQFF. In DNA form, the CDR3 reads TGTGCCAGCAGTGAATGGCAGGGGGCCTACAATGAGCAGTTCTTC.

This chain links TRBV7-7 with TRBJ2-5, with TRBD2 matching over 8 bases. Germline assignment: CDR1 SSHAT and CDR2 FNYEAQ (reference sequence). This CDR3 spans 15 amino acids. J was trimmed by 4 bases and V by 5 bases; bases with no gene match: 9. CDR3 nucleotide sequence: TGTGCCAGCAGCCCCTCGGGGGGACTAGGAGAGACCCAGTACTTC. This translates into CASSPSGGLGETQYF.

This clone has only one observation. The chain uses TRBV6-5 and TRBJ1-1; the D gene is possibly TRBD1 (6 bases). V was shortened by 6 bases and J by 3 bases, with 8 bases between the two germline ends. CDR1 MNHEY and CDR2 SVGAGI come from the germline V gene. This CDR3 is built from 12 residues. The CDR3 protein is CASRTGDTEAFF. CDR3 sequence (DNA): TGTGCCAGCAGGACAGGTGACACTGAAGCTTTCTTT.

This clone was picked up a small number of times. The rearrangement uses TRBV25-1 and TRBJ1-1; the match to TRBD1 covers 10 bases. V was clipped by 1 base and J by 1 base; unmatched bases: 6. The V gene's germline CDR1 is MGHDK and CDR2 SYGVNS. The CDR3 has 17 residues. The CDR3 is CASSEWGQGQRNTEAFF. In nucleotides, the CDR3 is TGTGCCAGCAGTGAATGGGGACAGGGGCAGAGGAACACTGAAGCTTTCTTT.

The chain carries TRBV6-5 and TRBJ2-1; TRBD1 matches 10 bases. This CDR3 is 15 amino acids long. The germline CDR1 and CDR2 sequences are MNHEY and SVGAGI. Trimming at V came to 6 bases and at J to 7 bases, leaving 9 bases not matched to a gene. The CDR3 nucleotides read TGTGCCAGCAGCCTGGACAGGGGGACGTGGAATGAGCAGTTCTTC. It specifies CASSLDRGTWNEQFF.

The V gene is TRBV5-1, the J gene TRBJ1-1, with TRBD1 identical over 11 bases. Germline CDR1 SGHRS, CDR2 YFSETQ. There are 17 residues in the CDR3. V was clipped by 3 bases and J by 0 bases; unmatched bases: 7. The CDR3 reads CASSSWTGGFLNTEAFF. As DNA, the CDR3 is TGCGCCAGCAGCTCCTGGACAGGGGGCTTTTTGAACACTGAAGCTTTCTTT.

The chain recombines TRBV19 with TRBJ1-1; 8 nucleotides agree with TRBD1. Unmatched junction bases numbered 13, after V lost 4 bases and J lost 12 bases. Germline V lookup: CDR1 LNHDA, CDR2 SQIVND (reference sequence). The CDR3 sequence is 14 residues long. The CDR3 nucleotides are TGTGCCAGTAGTAGCCCCGGACAGGGACCCAAAACTTTCTTT. This gives the protein CASSSPGQGPKTFF.

The V call is TRBV7-8, the J call TRBJ2-3; weak D call: TRBD1 (6 bases). V lost 8 bases to trimming and J lost 3 bases, with 12 bases between them. Per germline, CDR1 SGHVS and CDR2 FQNEAQ. The CDR3 has 13 amino acids. CDR3 amino acids: CASAGAATDTQYF. CDR3 nucleotides: TGTGCCAGCGCAGGGGCCGCGACAGATACGCAGTATTTT.

J is TRBJ2-7 and V is TRBV21-1; the table's D call, TRBD2, was not checked against the DNA. TRBV21-1 is listed as a pseudogene. The CDR3 contains 14 residues. The CDR3 coding sequence is TGTGCCAGCGTACAAACCAGGACTCCCTACGAGCAGTACTTC. Encoded protein: CASVQTRTPYEQYF.

The chain uses TRBV12-3 or TRBV12-4 and TRBJ2-7; D is perhaps TRBD1 (6 bases). V was shortened by 7 bases and J by 3 bases, with 13 bases between the two germline ends. The CDR3 is 13 residues long. Here the CDR3 reads CASTFTGYYEQYF. The DNA for the CDR3 is TGTGCCAGCACCTTTACAGGGTACTACGAGCAGTACTTC.

This clone was picked up one time. The chain carries TRBV6-2 or TRBV6-3 and TRBJ1-5; D call uncertain. Germline-derived CDR1 and CDR2 are MNHEY and SVGEGT. The length of the CDR3 is 13 residues. V lost 3 bases, J lost 4 bases, and 7 bases lay in between. CDR3 sequence reads: CASSYQTNQPQHF. The CDR3 DNA follows: TGTGCCAGCAGTTATCAGACAAATCAGCCCCAGCATTTT.

V is TRBV5-6 and J is TRBJ2-1; 9 nucleotides line up with TRBD1. This CDR3 is built from 14 residues. Germline CDR1 SGHDT, CDR2 YYEEEE. The V gene end was trimmed by 5 bases and the J gene end by 7 bases; junction bases not matched to a gene: 7. CDR3 in amino acids: CASRGTGIWNEQFF. Here the CDR3 DNA reads TGTGCCAGCAGAGGGACAGGGATTTGGAATGAGCAGTTCTTC.

The chain joins TRBV7-6 to TRBJ2-1; 13 bases map to TRBD2. The ends lost 3 bases at V and 7 bases at J; junction bases unmatched: 21. Germline V lookup: CDR1 SGHVS, CDR2 FNYEAQ. This CDR3 spans 21 amino acids. The CDR3 loop reads CASSLGDPWTSGGPKANEQFF. The DNA of the CDR3 is TGTGCCAGCAGCTTGGGGGACCCCTGGACTAGCGGGGGCCCAAAGGCGAATGAGCAGTTCTTC. Full variable domain (remainder filled in from reference TRBV7-6 and TRBJ2-1): GAGVSQSPRYKVTKRGQDVALRCDPISGHVSLYWYRQALGQGPEFLTYFNYEAQQDKSGLPNDRFSAERPEGSISTLTIQRTEQRDSAMYRCASSLGDPWTSGGPKANEQFFGPGTRLTVL.

The gene calls are TRBV27 and TRBJ2-7, with no clear D. The CDR3 is 15 amino acids. V shed 8 bases and J shed 1 base, with 18 bases lying between them. The germline gives CDR1 MNHEY, CDR2 SMNVEV (reference sequence). CDR3 DNA: TGTGCCAGCGCGCCCACAGTTCAACGATCCTACGAGCAGTACTTC. Protein product: CASAPTVQRSYEQYF.

The CDR3 bases are TGTGCCACCAGTGACGGGAGGGCCACTGAAGCTTTCTTT. Protein sequence: CATSDGRATEAFF. The chain links TRBV24-1 to TRBJ1-1; D not certain. CDR1 is KGHDR and CDR2 is SFDVKD in the germline V gene. Trimming took 4 bases from V and 4 from J, leaving 9 bases between them. The CDR3 runs 13 residues.

V and J are TRBV11-2 and TRBJ2-7; D may be TRBD2 (5 bases). V was clipped by 7 bases and J by 3 bases, with 16 bases between them. The CDR3 has 14 residues. Per the germline V gene, CDR1 is SGHAT and CDR2 is FQNNGV. The CDR3 is CASTSSGVFYEQYF. The CDR3, as DNA: TGTGCCAGCACCTCCTCCGGGGTCTTCTACGAGCAGTACTTC.

The genes are TRBV5-1 and TRBJ1-2, with 9 bases aligning to TRBD1. After removal of 4 bases from V and 5 bases from J, the junction contained 3 bases not matched to a gene. CDR1 is SGHRS and CDR2 is YFSETQ in the germline V gene. There are 13 residues in the CDR3. CDR3 bases: TGCGCCAGCAGCCGGACAGGGGATTATGGCTACACCTTC. Its protein product is CASSRTGDYGYTF.

The V call is TRBV7-9, the J call TRBJ1-2; D gene unclear. The CDR3 is 14 residues long. V was pared by 0 bases and J by 3 bases, with 8 bases between. CDR1 and CDR2 from the germline V gene are SEHNR and FQNEAQ (reference sequence). The chain's CDR3 is CASSLARVDYGYTF. In DNA form, the CDR3 reads TGTGCCAGCAGCTTAGCACGGGTAGACTATGGCTACACCTTC.

This chain uses TRBV2 with TRBJ1-2, with D possibly TRBD1 on 6 matching bases. In germline, CDR1 is SNHLY, CDR2 FYNNEI. V shed 4 bases and J shed 1 base, with 10 bases lying between them. The CDR3 runs to 14 residues. The CDR3 spells CASSGQVGNYGYTF. CDR3 DNA: TGTGCCAGCAGTGGACAGGTCGGTAACTATGGCTACACCTTC.